What follows are 16 T cell receptor beta chains derived from one specimen sequenced in a study of T cell changes during pregnancy in multiple sclerosis. The table came from immunoSEQ multiplex PCR; TCRdb's copy has only in-frame clones and leaves some out. The sample includes about 67,000 clones, about 93% of them seen just once. The sequencing here drew on peripheral blood, taken in the first trimester of pregnancy. The receptors stem from a female donor in good health, enrolled as a control in a pregnancy study.

This clone was observed a single time. The gene calls are TRBV12-5 and TRBJ2-7; 7 nucleotides match TRBD1. Germline V lookup: CDR1 LGHNT, CDR2 FRNRAP. The CDR3 spans 13 residues. V gave up 9 bases and J gave up 1 base; unmatched junction bases: 6. The CDR3: CARNTGVSYEQYF. In nucleotides, the CDR3 is TGTGCTAGAAATACAGGGGTATCCTACGAGCAGTACTTC.

The rearrangement links TRBV28 to TRBJ2-7; 7 bases line up with TRBD1. The CDR3 runs 13 residues. CDR1 and CDR2 from the germline V gene are MDHEN and SYDVKM. V gave up 6 bases and J gave up 1 base; unmatched junction bases: 3. The CDR3: CASRWGQSYEQYF. The CDR3 coding sequence is TGTGCCAGCAGGTGGGGACAGTCCTACGAGCAGTACTTC.

The chain recombines TRBV6-5 with TRBJ1-1; D possibly corresponds to TRBD1 (5 bases). The CDR3 has 14 amino acids. Germline CDR1 is MNHEY and CDR2 is SVGAGI. V lost 0 bases and J 5 bases, leaving 10 bases between the germline ends. The CDR3 DNA reads TGTGCCAGCAGTTACTCGATGGGGGGAACTGAAGCTTTCTTT. The encoded protein is CASSYSMGGTEAFF.

The rearrangement links TRBV5-1 to TRBJ2-3; D unresolved. V lost 1 base and J 2 bases, leaving 8 bases between the germline ends. The length of the CDR3 is 14 residues. Germline V lookup: CDR1 SGHRS, CDR2 YFSETQ. The CDR3 nucleotides read TGCGCCAGCAGCTTGTTCGGAGCCACAGATACGCAGTATTTT. It codes for CASSLFGATDTQYF.

The chain couples TRBV6-1 to TRBJ2-3; TRBD1 is a possible D gene (6 bases). The germline gives CDR1 MNHNS, CDR2 SASEGT. This CDR3 has 14 residues. The V gene lost 7 bases and the J gene lost 5 bases, with 16 bases spanning the gap. As DNA, the CDR3 is TGTGCCAGCAAGGGCTACAGGGTGGTAGATACGCAGTATTTT. Translating it yields CASKGYRVVDTQYF.

The chain uses TRBV4-1 and TRBJ2-5; 11 bases match TRBD1. Germline V gives CDR1 MGHRA, CDR2 YSYEKL. V trimming: 5 bases; J trimming: 5 bases; junction bases outside the gene matches: 4. This CDR3 is 14 amino acids long. The CDR3 region is CASSGRDRGETQYF. In DNA form, the CDR3 reads TGCGCCAGCAGCGGCCGGGACAGGGGGGAGACCCAGTACTTC.

V usage is TRBV5-1 and J usage is TRBJ2-2; TRBD2 matches 10 bases. Germline V CDR1 and CDR2: SGHRS, YFSETQ. V trimming: 0 bases; J trimming: 7 bases; junction bases outside the gene matches: 6. CDR3 size: 16 residues. The CDR3 loop is CASSLALAGVLGELFF. DNA of the CDR3: TGCGCCAGCAGCTTGGCGCTAGCGGGAGTACTCGGGGAGCTGTTTTTT. Full variable domain (missing parts from reference TRBV5-1 and TRBJ2-2): KAGVTQTPRYLIKTRGQQVTLSCSPISGHRSVSWYQQTPGQGLQFLFEYFSETQRNKGNFPGRFSGRQFSNSRSEMNVSTLELGDSALYLCASSLALAGVLGELFFGEGSRLTVL.

The chain employs TRBV19 and TRBJ2-4; D is possibly TRBD1 (6 bases). The length of the CDR3 is 14 residues. Trimming removed 4 bases from V and 9 bases from J, with 16 bases in between. Germline V gene lookup returns CDR1 LNHDA and CDR2 SQIVND (reference sequence). In nucleotides, the CDR3 is TGTGCCAGTAGTACCAGGACAGCGCCAGTCATTCAGTACTTC. As protein: CASSTRTAPVIQYF.

V gene TRBV5-1 combines with J gene TRBJ2-7; D unresolved. The germline V gene encodes CDR1 SGHRS and CDR2 YFSETQ. Trimming pared 0 bases from V and 0 bases from J, leaving 10 bases between. The CDR3 is 15 residues long. In DNA form, the CDR3 reads TGCGCCAGCAGCTTGGGTCCCATAGCCTCCTACGAGCAGTACTTC. As protein: CASSLGPIASYEQYF. The full variable domain, its missing parts supplied by reference TRBV5-1 and TRBJ2-7, is KAGVTQTPRYLIKTRGQQVTLSCSPISGHRSVSWYQQTPGQGLQFLFEYFSETQRNKGNFPGRFSGRQFSNSRSEMNVSTLELGDSALYLCASSLGPIASYEQYFGPGTRLTVT.

V and J are TRBV2 and TRBJ2-7, with D perhaps TRBD1 (5 bases). The germline gives CDR1 SNHLY, CDR2 FYNNEI. This CDR3 contains 14 residues. Trimming cost V 4 bases and J 2 bases, with 12 bases left between them. The CDR3 loop reads CASSVNRQTYEQYF. Here the CDR3 DNA reads TGTGCCAGCAGTGTGAACAGGCAGACCTACGAGCAGTACTTC.

Notes on this clone: Different DNA sequences within this sample yield the same CDR3. This sequence joins TRBV9 and TRBJ1-1, with D perhaps matching TRBD1 (5 bases). The CDR3 loop spans 14 amino acids. V was clipped by 0 bases and J by 1 base, with 7 bases between them. Germline V CDR1 and CDR2: SGDLS, YYNGEE. CDR3 sequence reads: CASSVGGQNTEAFF. The CDR3 coding sequence is TGTGCCAGCAGCGTAGGGGGCCAGAACACTGAAGCTTTCTTT. The complete variable domain, with remaining parts taken from reference TRBV9 and TRBJ1-1, reads DSGVTQTPKHLITATGQRVTLRCSPRSGDLSVYWYQQSLDQGLQFLIQYYNGEERAKGNILERFSAQQFPDLHSELNLSSLELGDSALYFCASSVGGQNTEAFFGQGTRLTVV.

The chain is built from TRBV5-6 and TRBJ2-7; TRBD2 matches at 13 bases. The CDR3 spans 15 residues. The germline V gene encodes CDR1 SGHDT and CDR2 YYEEEE. The V gene end was trimmed by 4 bases and the J gene end by 2 bases; junction bases not matched to a gene: 3. CDR3 in amino acids: CASSRGLAGTYEQYF. CDR3 sequence (DNA): TGTGCCAGCAGCAGGGGACTAGCGGGAACCTACGAGCAGTACTTC.

The rearrangement uses TRBV9 and TRBJ2-5; D is unresolved. Germline V gene data show CDR1 as SGDLS and CDR2 as YYNGEE. With 3 bases removed from V and 4 bases from J, the gap between germline ends came to 13 bases. This CDR3 is 14 amino acids long. In DNA form, the CDR3 reads TGTGCCAGCAGCGCCGGGTACGTGGGAGAGACCCAGTACTTC. The encoded protein is CASSAGYVGETQYF.

The rearrangement links TRBV28 to TRBJ1-4, with 8 positions matching TRBD1. The CDR3 totals 17 residues. V shed 7 bases, J shed 4 bases, and the junction held 14 bases outside the gene matches. Germline CDR1 reads MDHEN; CDR2 reads SYDVKM. The CDR3, as DNA: TGTGCCAGCACCCTCAGACCCGGGACAGGTGATAATGAAAAACTGTTTTTT. It translates to CASTLRPGTGDNEKLFF.

The chain links TRBV6-5 to TRBJ2-7; D is perhaps TRBD2 (6 bases). Germline lookup yields CDR1 MNHEY and CDR2 SVGAGI. Trimming took 2 bases from V and 4 from J, leaving 18 bases between them. CDR3 length: 16 residues. The CDR3 sequence is CASSYGGLASGYEQYF. The CDR3 DNA reads TGTGCCAGCAGTTACGGGGGGTTAGCGAGCGGTTACGAGCAGTACTTC.

The genes are TRBV5-1 and TRBJ2-1, with TRBD1 matching over 7 bases. V lost 2 bases to trimming and J lost 9 bases; unmatched junction nucleotides: 8. The germline V gene encodes CDR1 SGHRS and CDR2 YFSETQ. This CDR3 is built from 14 residues. The CDR3 coding sequence is TGCGCCAGCAGCTTAGGAACAGGGGCGGGTGAGCAGTTCTTC. As protein: CASSLGTGAGEQFF.